This TCR beta chain is from a study of tumor and adjacent non-tumor tissue in lung cancer. Study-level results: In normal lung, the top 100 clones were significantly more dominant than in tumor.

On this clonotype: Its antigen is undetermined.

CDR3 length: 12 residues. The germline CDR1 and CDR2 sequences are SGHAT and FQNNGV. TCRbeta libraries were built with three rounds of nested PCR, modified from ARM-PCR. A single record per CDR3 protein comes from TCRdb applying MiXCR to the multiplex PCR reads. The repertoire holds around 71,000 distinct CDR3 sequences, with roughly 72% as singletons. The template was RNA from unsorted bulk tissue. The sequence came from a woman aged 40 to 50 with non-small cell lung cancer. Sequenced: lung tumor tissue. The chain couples TRBV11-2 to TRBJ1-3, with D possibly being TRBD1 (5 bases). This chain's CDR3 is CLSSLGGNTIYF. For the CDR3, the DNA is TGTCTCAGCAGCTTGGGGGGGAACACCATATATTTT.